The 16 T cell receptor beta chains in this list originate from one sample, sequenced in a study of a mutant IDH1 vaccine in newly diagnosed glioma. The repertoire was sequenced with immunoSEQ multiplex PCR; TCRdb's copy has only in-frame clones and lacks some. Of about 34,000 clones listed, 65% to 80% are singletons. The sample's time point: baseline, week 1 (first vaccination visit). Described treatment: pre-vaccination baseline after standard-of-care therapy. This specimen consisted of peripheral blood mononuclear cells (PBMCs), obtained from a glioma patient treated with radiotherapy, temozolomide or both. The receptors derive from a man aged 45-65 years with glioma. Some clones in this sample may be carry-over from other donors' samples.

This chain joins TRBV10-2 and TRBJ2-6; D unclear. The CDR3 loop spans 13 amino acids. The germline CDR1 and CDR2 sequences are WSHSY and SAAADI. The V gene lost 6 bases and the J gene lost 4 bases, with 7 bases spanning the gap. CDR3 loop: CASRGSGANVLTF. Here the CDR3 DNA reads TGCGCCAGCAGAGGGTCCGGGGCCAACGTCCTGACTTTC.

CDR3 DNA: TGTGCCAGCAGCCCTAAAGGGGGGGGGACCGGGGAGCTGTTTTTT. It translates to CASSPKGGGTGELFF. This chain connects TRBV11-2 to TRBJ2-2, with a possible D match to TRBD2 (7 bases). In germline, CDR1 is SGHAT, CDR2 FQNNGV. The CDR3 extends over 15 amino acids. V was trimmed by 5 bases and J by 5 bases, leaving 15 bases between them.

The chain is built from TRBV5-1 and TRBJ2-7; D may match TRBD1 or TRBD2 (5 bases each). CDR1 is SGHRS, CDR2 YFSETQ, per germline. The V end lost 0 bases, the J end lost 3 bases, and 10 bases lay between the germline ends. The length of the CDR3 is 14 residues. CDR3 coding DNA: TGCGCCAGCAGCTTGGCCGGGACGGTCTACGAGCAGTACTTC. This encodes CASSLAGTVYEQYF.

The gene calls are TRBV4-2 and TRBJ2-3; D may be TRBD2 (6 bases). Trimming left V 5 bases short and J 2 bases short, with 14 bases between. This CDR3 region has 15 residues. The germline gives CDR1 LGHNA, CDR2 YNFKEQ. CDR3 bases: TGTGCCAGCAGCTCCTGGGGCGGGACCACAGATACGCAGTATTTT. It translates to CASSSWGGTTDTQYF.

The chain recombines TRBV4-1 with TRBJ1-2; 8 nucleotides line up with TRBD1. The V segment lost 1 base and the J segment 7 bases; nucleotides outside the gene matches: 8. Looked up from germline, CDR1 is MGHRA and CDR2 is YSYEKL. The CDR3 is made up of 15 amino acids. The CDR3 protein is CASSQGTGSIGGYTF. CDR3 sequence (DNA): TGCGCCAGCAGCCAAGGGACAGGGTCTATAGGTGGCTACACCTTC.

This chain joins TRBV11-2 and TRBJ2-2, with a tentative D call TRBD1 (5 bases). Trimming cost V 7 bases and J 3 bases, with 12 bases left between them. The V gene's germline CDR1 is SGHAT and CDR2 FQNNGV. There are 14 residues in the CDR3. CDR3 sequence (DNA): TGTGCCAGCACCCACAGGAGCTACACCGGGGAGCTGTTTTTT. Amino acids: CASTHRSYTGELFF.

This clone occurred a few times. The CDR3 bases are TGTGCCAGCACCCTCGATGGGGGGGACACTGAAGCTTTCTTT. Translation gives CASTLDGGDTEAFF. The genes are TRBV6-5 and TRBJ1-1; a possible D gene is TRBD1 (5 bases). Between the trimmed V and J ends, which lost 7 bases and 3 bases, there was a span of 15 bases. Per the germline V gene, CDR1 is MNHEY and CDR2 is SVGAGI. CDR3 length: 14 amino acids.

V usage is TRBV4-1 and J usage is TRBJ2-1; possible D gene TRBD1, 6 bases. The CDR3 sequence is 12 residues long. Germline loops: CDR1 MGHRA, CDR2 YSYEKL. Trimming removed 2 bases at V and 12 bases at J, with 11 bases between. CDR3 in amino acids: CASSQTTGLQFF. The CDR3 nucleotides read TGCGCCAGCAGCCAAACTACAGGGCTGCAGTTCTTC.

In its sample, this clone was seen once. This chain connects TRBV5-5 to TRBJ2-7; D may be TRBD1 (5 bases). The V gene lost 3 bases and the J gene lost 12 bases, with 19 bases spanning the gap. Germline values: CDR1 SGHKS, CDR2 YYEKEE (reference sequence). This CDR3 is built from 13 residues. CDR3 nucleotides: TGTGCCAGCAGCTCGCCCACAGGTGTCGGTCGGTACTTC. Translated, it gives CASSSPTGVGRYF.

The rearrangement uses TRBV5-1 and TRBJ2-7; D is ambiguous. The V gene lost 0 bases and the J gene lost 7 bases, with 11 bases spanning the gap. This CDR3 contains 13 residues. The germline CDR1 and CDR2 sequences are SGHRS and YFSETQ. The CDR3 DNA reads TGCGCCAGCAGCTTGGTTGGCATCGGGGAGCAGTACTTC. Residues: CASSLVGIGEQYF.

This chain connects TRBV2 to TRBJ2-3; 7 bases agree with TRBD2. CDR3 length: 13 residues. Trimming removed 8 bases from V and 5 bases from J; junction bases left unmatched: 7. Germline V lookup: CDR1 SNHLY, CDR2 FYNNEI. For the CDR3, the DNA is TGTGCCAGCCGGGCGGGAGCTGAAGATACGCAGTATTTT. Translating it yields CASRAGAEDTQYF. Using reference TRBV2 and TRBJ2-3 for the parts outside the CDR3, the full variable domain is EPEVTQTPSHQVTQMGQEVILRCVPISNHLYFYWYRQILGQKVEFLVSFYNNEISEKSEIFDDQFSVERPDGSNFTLKIRSTKLEDSAMYFCASRAGAEDTQYFGPGTRLTVL.

In this sample, this clone turned up once. The chain combines TRBV11-3 with TRBJ2-1; weak D call: TRBD2 (6 bases). Germline V CDR1 and CDR2: SGHNT, YENEEA. The CDR3 runs to 14 residues. Between the trimmed V and J ends, which lost 1 base and 6 bases, there was a span of 10 bases. CDR3 region: CASSLGGTSNEQFF. CDR3 sequence (DNA): TGTGCCAGCAGCTTAGGCGGGACCTCCAATGAGCAGTTCTTC.

This clone turned up a few times. The J gene is TRBJ1-1, the V gene TRBV19, with D maybe TRBD1 (5 bases). Germline V gene lookup returns CDR1 LNHDA and CDR2 SQIVND (reference sequence). CDR3 size: 14 residues. V lost 3 bases and J lost 0, with 8 bases in between. Written as DNA, the CDR3 is TGTGCCAGTAGTATTGGGACTTTGAACACTGAAGCTTTCTTT. Encoded protein: CASSIGTLNTEAFF.

The chain couples TRBV19 to TRBJ1-3, with D unclear. The germline V and J ends were trimmed by 6 bases and 4 bases, with 7 bases remaining between them. Germline assignment: CDR1 LNHDA and CDR2 SQIVND (reference sequence). This CDR3 comprises 12 residues. The CDR3 DNA sequence: TGTGCCAGTAGCCCTGGGGGAAACACCATATATTTT. Translation: CASSPGGNTIYF. Full variable domain (outside the CDR3, taken from reference TRBV19 and TRBJ1-3): DGGITQSPKYLFRKEGQNVTLSCEQNLNHDAMYWYRQDPGQGLRLIYYSQIVNDFQKGDIAEGYSVSREKKESFPLTVTSAQKNPTAFYLCASSPGGNTIYFGEGSWLTVV.

The J gene is TRBJ1-4, the V gene TRBV5-1, with a tentative D call TRBD1 (5 bases). The CDR3 is made up of 15 amino acids. Trimming pared 1 base from V and 5 bases from J, leaving 12 bases between. The germline V gene encodes CDR1 SGHRS and CDR2 YFSETQ. The CDR3 here is CASSLNPTENEKLFF. In DNA, the CDR3 is TGCGCCAGCAGCTTGAACCCGACAGAGAATGAAAAACTGTTTTTT.

Concerning this clone: At one end, the junction sequence differs from germline, possibly due to a read error. This rearrangement joins TRBV5-1 to TRBJ2-2; 8 nucleotides align to TRBD1. There are 16 residues in the CDR3. Germline V lookup: CDR1 SGHRS, CDR2 YFSETQ. CDR3 nucleotide sequence: TGCGCCAGCATCTTGGACAGGGTGGAGAACACCGGGGAGCTGTTTTTT. Its translation is CASILDRVENTGELFF.